These 10 T cell receptor beta chains were all obtained from the same sample, sequenced in a study of blood T cell repertoires in COVID-19. Only in-frame clones appear in the TCRdb table, and some are missing; sequencing was by immunoSEQ multiplex PCR. The sample holds 150,000 to 200,000 clones, about three quarters seen once. The sample taken for sequencing was peripheral blood. These receptors all come from a woman older than 75 with COVID-19, enrolled during active disease.

The chain uses TRBV6-5 and TRBJ2-1; D is unclear. This CDR3 has 13 residues. V lost 8 bases to trimming and J lost 2 bases, with 10 bases between them. The germline gives CDR1 MNHEY, CDR2 SVGAGI. The CDR3 loop reads CASSRSAYNEQFF. CDR3 coding DNA: TGTGCCAGCTCCCGAAGCGCCTACAATGAGCAGTTCTTC.

V and J are TRBV12-3 or TRBV12-4 and TRBJ2-7; D is ambiguous. The CDR3 runs 12 residues. V was shortened by 6 bases and J by 2 bases, with 8 bases between the two germline ends. CDR3 residues: CASSPFAYEQYF. In DNA form, the CDR3 reads TGTGCCAGCAGCCCCTTCGCCTACGAGCAGTACTTC.

The V gene is TRBV4-3, the J gene TRBJ1-2; 7 nucleotides match TRBD1. Germline values: CDR1 LGHNA, CDR2 YSLEER. The CDR3 is 15 residues long. Trimming cost V 4 bases and J 1 base; bases outside gene matches: 6. The CDR3 nucleotides read TGCGCCAGCAGCCTTACGACAGGGCTTAACTATGGCTACACCTTC. It codes for CASSLTTGLNYGYTF.

This sequence joins TRBV5-6 and TRBJ1-2; the D is unclear. V was cut by 4 bases and J by 5 bases, with 15 bases left in between. Germline lookup yields CDR1 SGHDT and CDR2 YYEEEE. The CDR3 totals 14 residues. The CDR3 sequence: CASSTPYFGYGYTF. DNA of the CDR3: TGTGCCAGCAGCACCCCATATTTCGGGTATGGCTACACCTTC.

The chain uses TRBV19 and TRBJ2-1; the match to TRBD2 covers 13 bases. Germline V lookup: CDR1 LNHDA, CDR2 SQIVND (reference sequence). V gave up 5 bases and J gave up 5 bases; unmatched junction bases: 3. CDR3 length: 15 residues. The CDR3 is CASSQTSGRHNEQFF. Here the CDR3 DNA reads TGTGCCAGTAGTCAGACTAGCGGGAGGCACAATGAGCAGTTCTTC.

This clone was observed a handful of times. The chain recombines TRBV6-2 or TRBV6-3 with TRBJ1-4; D unclear. This CDR3 is 16 amino acids long. Germline loops: CDR1 MNHEY, CDR2 SVGEGT. V was pared by 6 bases and J by 0 bases, with 14 bases between. CDR3: CASSSPDKSTNEKLFF. The CDR3 DNA sequence: TGTGCCAGCAGCAGTCCAGACAAATCAACTAATGAAAAACTGTTTTTT.

The V gene is TRBV6-5, the J gene TRBJ1-6, with 11 bases aligning to TRBD1. The CDR3 length is 15 residues. CDR1 MNHEY and CDR2 SVGAGI come from the germline V gene. V shed 2 bases, J shed 14 bases, and the junction held 8 bases outside the gene matches. The CDR3: CASSYRRTGGQSLHF. The CDR3 bases are TGTGCCAGCAGTTACCGCCGGACAGGGGGCCAATCCCTCCACTTT.

The rearrangement uses TRBV28 and TRBJ2-3; tentatively, D is TRBD2 (5 bases). Trimming cost V 4 bases and J 6 bases, with 23 bases left between them. The CDR3 is 17 amino acids. Germline loops: CDR1 MDHEN, CDR2 SYDVKM. In DNA form, the CDR3 reads TGTGCCAGCAGTTACCTACCGTCCTCTAAGCGGTGGGATACGCAGTATTTT. Its protein product is CASSYLPSSKRWDTQYF.

The chain couples TRBV28 to TRBJ2-1; D may be TRBD2 (6 bases). Germline V gene data show CDR1 as MDHEN and CDR2 as SYDVKM. The CDR3 has 16 amino acids. V dropped 0 bases and J dropped 4 bases, with 13 bases sitting between them. The CDR3 reads CASSLWSGREYNEQFF. The CDR3 DNA is TGTGCCAGCAGTTTATGGTCCGGGAGAGAGTACAATGAGCAGTTCTTC. Full variable domain (rest looked up from reference TRBV28 and TRBJ2-1): DVKVTQSSRYLVKRTGEKVFLECVQDMDHENMFWYRQDPGLGLRLIYFSYDVKMKEKGDIPEGYSVSREKKERFSLILESASTNQTSMYLCASSLWSGREYNEQFFGPGTRLTVL.

The V call is TRBV9, the J call TRBJ2-3, with TRBD2 as a possible D gene (5 bases). Trimming cost V 0 bases and J 5 bases, with 10 bases left between them. Germline V CDR1 and CDR2: SGDLS, YYNGEE. The CDR3 runs to 14 residues. The chain's CDR3 is CASSVGPAGDTQYF. In nucleotides, the CDR3 is TGTGCCAGCAGCGTAGGGCCTGCGGGAGATACGCAGTATTTT.